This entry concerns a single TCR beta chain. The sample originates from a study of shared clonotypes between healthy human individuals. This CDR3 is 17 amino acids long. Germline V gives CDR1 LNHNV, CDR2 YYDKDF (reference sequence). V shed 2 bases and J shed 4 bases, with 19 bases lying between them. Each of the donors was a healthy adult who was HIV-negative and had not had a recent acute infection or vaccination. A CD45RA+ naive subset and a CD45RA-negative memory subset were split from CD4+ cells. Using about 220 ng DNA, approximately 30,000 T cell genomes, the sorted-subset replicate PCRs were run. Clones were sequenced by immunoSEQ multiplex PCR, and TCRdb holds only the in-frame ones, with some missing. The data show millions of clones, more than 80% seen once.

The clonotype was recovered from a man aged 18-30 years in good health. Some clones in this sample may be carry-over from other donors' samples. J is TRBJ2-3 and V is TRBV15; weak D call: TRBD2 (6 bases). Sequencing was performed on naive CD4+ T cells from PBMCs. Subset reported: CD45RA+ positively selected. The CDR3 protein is CATSRSPGAYRADTQYF. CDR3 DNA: TGTGCCACCAGCAGATCACCGGGAGCCTACCGGGCAGATACGCAGTATTTT.